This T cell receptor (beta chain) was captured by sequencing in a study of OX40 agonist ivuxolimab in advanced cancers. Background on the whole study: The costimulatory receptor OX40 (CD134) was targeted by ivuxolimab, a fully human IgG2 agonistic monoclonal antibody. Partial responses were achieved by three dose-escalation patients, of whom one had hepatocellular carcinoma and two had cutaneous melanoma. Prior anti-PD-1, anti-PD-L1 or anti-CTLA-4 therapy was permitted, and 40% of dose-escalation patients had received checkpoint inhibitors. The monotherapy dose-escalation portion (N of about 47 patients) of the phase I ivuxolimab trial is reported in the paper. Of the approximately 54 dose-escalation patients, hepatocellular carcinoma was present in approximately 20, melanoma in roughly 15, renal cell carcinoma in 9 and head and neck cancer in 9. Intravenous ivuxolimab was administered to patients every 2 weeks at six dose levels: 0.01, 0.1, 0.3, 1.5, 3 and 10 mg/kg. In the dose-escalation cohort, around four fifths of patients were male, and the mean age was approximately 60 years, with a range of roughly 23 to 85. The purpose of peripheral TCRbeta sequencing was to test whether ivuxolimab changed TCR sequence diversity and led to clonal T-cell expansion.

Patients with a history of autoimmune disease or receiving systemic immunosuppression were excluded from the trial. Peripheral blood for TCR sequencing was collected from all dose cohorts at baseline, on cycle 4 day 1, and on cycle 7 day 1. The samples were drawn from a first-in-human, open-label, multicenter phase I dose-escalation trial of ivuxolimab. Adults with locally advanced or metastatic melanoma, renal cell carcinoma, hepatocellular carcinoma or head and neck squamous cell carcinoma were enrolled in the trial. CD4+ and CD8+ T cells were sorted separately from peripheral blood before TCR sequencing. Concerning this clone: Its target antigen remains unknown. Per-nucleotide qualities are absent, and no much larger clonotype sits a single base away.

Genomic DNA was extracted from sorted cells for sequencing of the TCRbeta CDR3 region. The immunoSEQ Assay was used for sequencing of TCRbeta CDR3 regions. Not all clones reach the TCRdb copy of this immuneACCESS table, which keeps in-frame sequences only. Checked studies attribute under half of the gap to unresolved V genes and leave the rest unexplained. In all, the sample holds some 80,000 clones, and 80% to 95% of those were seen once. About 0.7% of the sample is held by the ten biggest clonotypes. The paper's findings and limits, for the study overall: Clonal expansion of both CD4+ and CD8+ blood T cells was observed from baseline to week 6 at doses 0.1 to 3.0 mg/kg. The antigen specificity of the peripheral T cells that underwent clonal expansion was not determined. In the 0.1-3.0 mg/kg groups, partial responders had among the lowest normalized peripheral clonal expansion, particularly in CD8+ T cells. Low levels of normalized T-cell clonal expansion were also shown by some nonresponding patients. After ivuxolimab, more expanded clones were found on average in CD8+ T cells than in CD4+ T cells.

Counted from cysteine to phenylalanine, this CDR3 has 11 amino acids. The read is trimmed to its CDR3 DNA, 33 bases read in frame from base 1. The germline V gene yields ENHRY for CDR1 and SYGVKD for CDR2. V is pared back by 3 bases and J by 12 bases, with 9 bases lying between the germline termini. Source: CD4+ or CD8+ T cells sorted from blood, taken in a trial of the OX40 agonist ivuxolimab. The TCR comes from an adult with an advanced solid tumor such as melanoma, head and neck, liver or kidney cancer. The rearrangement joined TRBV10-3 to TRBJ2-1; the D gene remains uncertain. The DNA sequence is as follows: TGTGCCATCAGTGACAAGTCTTGGCAGTTCTTC. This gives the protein CAISDKSWQFF.